This paragraph covers one T cell receptor beta chain sequence. Its antigen is not identified. With V trimmed by 5 bases and J by 0 bases, 9 bases remained unmatched. The V gene's germline CDR1 is GTSNPN and CDR2 SVGIG (reference sequence). The CDR3 length is 16 residues. This sample is part of a study of OX40 agonist ivuxolimab in advanced cancers. Study results and limitations: Both CD4+ and CD8+ T cell populations in blood had undergone clonal expansion by week 6 at 0.1 to 3.0 mg/kg. Certain nonresponders additionally had low normalized T-cell clonal expansion. Patients with a partial response at 0.1-3.0 mg/kg had among the lowest clonal expansion.

Only in-frame clones appear in the TCRdb table, and some are missing; sequencing was by immunoSEQ multiplex PCR. The sample includes some 33,000 clones, 75% to 95% of them seen just once. The clonotype was recovered from an adult with an advanced solid tumor such as melanoma, head and neck, liver or kidney cancer. V and J are TRBV30 and TRBJ2-3, with 9 bases matching TRBD1. The starting material was CD4+ or CD8+ T cells sorted from blood, obtained in a trial of the OX40 agonist ivuxolimab. The CDR3 protein is CAWGIGTGLSTDTQYF. In nucleotides, the CDR3 is TGTGCCTGGGGTATTGGGACAGGGCTTAGCACAGATACGCAGTATTTT.